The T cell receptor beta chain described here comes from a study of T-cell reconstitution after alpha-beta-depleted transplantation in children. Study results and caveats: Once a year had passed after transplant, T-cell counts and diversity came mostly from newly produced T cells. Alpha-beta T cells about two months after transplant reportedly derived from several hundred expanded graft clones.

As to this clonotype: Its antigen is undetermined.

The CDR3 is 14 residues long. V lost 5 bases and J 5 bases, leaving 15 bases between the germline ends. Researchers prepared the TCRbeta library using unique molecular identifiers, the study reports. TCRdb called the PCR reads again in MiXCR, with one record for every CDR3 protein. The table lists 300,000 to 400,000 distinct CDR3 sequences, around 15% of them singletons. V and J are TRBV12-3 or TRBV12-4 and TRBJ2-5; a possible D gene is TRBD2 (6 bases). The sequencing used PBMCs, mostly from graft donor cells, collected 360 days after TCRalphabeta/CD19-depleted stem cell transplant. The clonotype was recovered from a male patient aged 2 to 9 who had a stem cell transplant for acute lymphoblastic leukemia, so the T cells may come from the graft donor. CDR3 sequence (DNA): TGTGCCAGCAGTCTCCGACTAGTGCGGGAGACCCAGTACTTC. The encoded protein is CASSLRLVRETQYF.